Below, 8 T cell receptor beta chains from the same sample are listed, as sequenced in a study of identical twins. MiXCR, applied by TCRdb to the 5' RACE reads, yields one record per CDR3 protein. The sample records approximately 250,000 distinct CDR3 sequences, 5% to 7% being singletons. These data also featured in a second study, about T cells expressing NK-cell markers.

Input material: CD8+ T cells sorted from blood. The receptors here all came from a woman under 30 in good health.

This chain uses TRBV11-2 with TRBJ2-7; D is undetermined. There are 11 residues in the CDR3. Between the trimmed V and J ends, which lost 5 bases and 7 bases, there was a span of 9 bases. Germline lookup yields CDR1 SGHAT and CDR2 FQNNGV. This CDR3 reads CASSLLSEQYF. Here the CDR3 DNA reads TGTGCCAGCAGCCTCCTATCTGAGCAGTACTTC.

This clonotype was recorded a few times. The V and J genes are TRBV15 and TRBJ2-1, with TRBD1 matching 7 bases. Germline assignment: CDR1 LNHNV and CDR2 YYDKDF (reference sequence). V was pared by 8 bases and J by 4 bases, with 5 bases of the junction left unmatched. This CDR3 comprises 13 residues. The CDR3 sequence: CATGDRVYNEQFF. For the CDR3, the DNA is TGTGCCACCGGCGACAGGGTTTACAATGAGCAGTTCTTC.

This clonotype turned up a few times. V is TRBV20-1 and J is TRBJ1-4; no clear D. V lost 6 bases, J lost 8 bases, and 16 bases lay in between. This CDR3 region has 13 residues. CDR1 and CDR2 (germline): DFQATT, SNEGSKA (reference sequence). Written as DNA, the CDR3 is TGCAGTGCGCCCGGGCCCCAGGAGGAAAAACTGTTTTTT. It encodes CSAPGPQEEKLFF.

At least ten counts were recorded for this clonotype. The DNA of the CDR3 is TGTGCCAGCAGCTTAGGGACTAACTATGGCTACACCTTC. Translated: CASSLGTNYGYTF. The rearrangement joins TRBV7-9 to TRBJ1-2; D is uncertain. Germline values: CDR1 SEHNR, CDR2 FQNEAQ (reference sequence). V dropped 1 base and J dropped 0 bases, with 3 bases sitting between them. The CDR3 has 13 amino acids.

Ten or more counts support this clonotype. This chain uses TRBV27 with TRBJ2-7; a possible D gene is TRBD2 (6 bases). The CDR3 runs to 13 residues. Germline V gives CDR1 MNHEY, CDR2 SMNVEV (reference sequence). The V and J ends lost 5 bases and 3 bases respectively, with 11 bases between them. CDR3 protein: CASSVGGGYEQYF. The DNA for the CDR3 is TGTGCCAGCAGTGTGGGGGGTGGCTACGAGCAGTACTTC.

With regard to this clonotype: The junction departs from the called germline gene at one end, perhaps through a read error. The J gene is TRBJ1-1, the V gene TRBV4-3; 9 bases align to TRBD1. CDR3 length equals 14 residues. Germline-derived CDR1 and CDR2 are LGHNA and YSLEER. The DNA of the CDR3 is TGCGCCAGCAAACCCGGGACAGGGAACCCTGAAGCTTTCTTT. Its translation: CASKPGTGNPEAFF.

The CDR3: CASSFLLAGEREQYF. The CDR3 DNA reads TGTGCCAGCAGCTTCCTCCTAGCGGGAGAACGTGAGCAGTACTTC. This chain joins TRBV27 and TRBJ2-7, with 10 positions matching TRBD2. The CDR3 covers 15 residues. Trimming removed 6 bases from V and 7 bases from J; junction bases left unmatched: 12. Per germline, CDR1 MNHEY and CDR2 SMNVEV (reference sequence).

DNA of the CDR3: TGTGCCAGCAGTCGGGGCATAGAGACCCAGTACTTC. Translation: CASSRGIETQYF. This rearrangement joins TRBV6-2 or TRBV6-3 to TRBJ2-5; D might be TRBD1 or TRBD2, each matching 5 bases. The ends were cut back, 5 bases at V and 4 bases at J, with 8 bases in the middle. Per the germline V gene, CDR1 is MNHEY and CDR2 is SVGEGT. The CDR3 is 12 residues long.